This record concerns one T cell receptor (beta chain) sequence. Its antigen remains unknown. Deletions cut 3 bases from V and 3 bases from J, with 7 bases between. Germline loops: CDR1 SGHTS, CDR2 YDEGEE. The CDR3 sequence is 12 residues long. Using immunoSEQ multiplex PCR, the repertoire was profiled, and TCRdb retains in-frame clones only, with some absent. The sample shows approximately 76,000 clones, approximately 85% of them seen only once. The source of the sample is a study of OX40 agonist ivuxolimab in advanced cancers. Study outcomes and limitations: Partial responders at 0.1-3.0 mg/kg showed near-lowest clonal expansion.

This chain connects TRBV5-8 to TRBJ2-7; D perhaps matches TRBD2 (5 bases). The sequencing here drew on CD4+ or CD8+ T cells sorted from blood, taken in a trial of the OX40 agonist ivuxolimab. The TCR sequence derives from an adult with an advanced solid tumor such as melanoma, head and neck, liver or kidney cancer. CDR3 protein: CASSSGFYEQYF. The CDR3 DNA follows: TGTGCCAGCAGCTCGGGGTTCTACGAGCAGTACTTC.